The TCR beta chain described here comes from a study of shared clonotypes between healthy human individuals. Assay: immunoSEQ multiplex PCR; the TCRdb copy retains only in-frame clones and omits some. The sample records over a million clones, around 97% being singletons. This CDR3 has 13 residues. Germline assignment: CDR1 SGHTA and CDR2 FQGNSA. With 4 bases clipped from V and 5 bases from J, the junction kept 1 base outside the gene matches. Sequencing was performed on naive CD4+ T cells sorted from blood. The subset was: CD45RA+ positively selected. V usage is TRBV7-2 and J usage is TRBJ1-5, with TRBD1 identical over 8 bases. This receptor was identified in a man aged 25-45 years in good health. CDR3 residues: CASSSTGDQPQHF. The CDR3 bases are TGTGCCAGCAGCTCGACAGGGGATCAGCCCCAGCATTTT.